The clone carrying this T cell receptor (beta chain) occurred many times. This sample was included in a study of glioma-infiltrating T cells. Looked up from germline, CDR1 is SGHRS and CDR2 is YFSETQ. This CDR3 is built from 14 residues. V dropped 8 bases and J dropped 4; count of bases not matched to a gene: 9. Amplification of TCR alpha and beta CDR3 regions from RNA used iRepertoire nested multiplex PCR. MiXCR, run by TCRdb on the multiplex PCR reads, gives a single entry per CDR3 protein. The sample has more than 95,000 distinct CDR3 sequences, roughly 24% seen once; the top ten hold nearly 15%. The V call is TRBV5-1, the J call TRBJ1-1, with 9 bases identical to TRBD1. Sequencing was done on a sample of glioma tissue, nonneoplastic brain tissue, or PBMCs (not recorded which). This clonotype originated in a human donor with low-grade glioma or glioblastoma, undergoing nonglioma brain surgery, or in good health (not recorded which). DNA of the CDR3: TGCGCCAGTAATCCCGGACAGGGGTTCACTGAAGCTTTCTTT. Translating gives CASNPGQGFTEAFF.